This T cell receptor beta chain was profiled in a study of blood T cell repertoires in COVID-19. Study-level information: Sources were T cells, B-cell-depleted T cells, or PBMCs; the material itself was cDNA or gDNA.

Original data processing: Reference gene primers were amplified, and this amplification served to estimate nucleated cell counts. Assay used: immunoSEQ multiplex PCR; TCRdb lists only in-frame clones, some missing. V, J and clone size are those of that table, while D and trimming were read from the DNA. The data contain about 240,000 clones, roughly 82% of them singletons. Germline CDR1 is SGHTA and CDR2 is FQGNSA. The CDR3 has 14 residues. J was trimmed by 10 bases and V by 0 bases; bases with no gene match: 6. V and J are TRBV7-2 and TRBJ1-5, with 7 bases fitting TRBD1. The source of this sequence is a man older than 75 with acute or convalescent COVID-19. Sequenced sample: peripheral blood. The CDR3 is CASSLATGKQPQHF. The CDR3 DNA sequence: TGTGCCAGCAGCTTAGCGACAGGGAAACAACCCCAGCATTTT.